The 29 T cell receptor beta chains below all came from one sample that was sequenced in a study of patients and donors after allogeneic stem cell transplantation. TCRdb reprocessed the RT-PCR reads via MiXCR and lists one record per CDR3 protein. Of more than 850,000 distinct CDR3 sequences listed, more than 15% are singletons. Specimen: blood, either unsorted or a sorted T cell fraction (not recorded which). These receptor sequences come from a human donor who was either an allogeneic HSCT recipient or a stem cell or donor lymphocyte infusion donor (not recorded which). It is not recorded whose cells these are; they may come from a transplant donor.

The chain links TRBV27 to TRBJ2-7; 8 bases are a match to TRBD1. This CDR3 is built from 14 residues. The germline V gene has CDR1 MNHEY and CDR2 SMNVEV (reference sequence). Germline trimming cut 5 bases from V and 2 bases from J; bases unmatched to any gene: 5. CDR3 sequence: CASSPLQGAYEQYF. DNA of the CDR3: TGTGCCAGCAGTCCGTTACAGGGGGCCTACGAGCAGTACTTC.

The CDR3 loop is CASSQDGPGERGQYTDTQYF. CDR3 bases: TGTGCCAGCAGCCAAGATGGCCCTGGGGAGCGGGGGCAATACACAGATACGCAGTATTTT. The rearrangement joins TRBV3-1 to TRBJ2-3; 8 bases line up with TRBD2. This CDR3 comprises 20 residues. With 0 bases clipped from V and 2 bases from J, the junction kept 16 bases outside the gene matches. The germline CDR1 and CDR2 sequences are LGHDT and YNNKEL (reference sequence).

The chain employs TRBV7-9 and TRBJ2-5, with TRBD2 identical over 11 bases. The junction had 4 bases not matched to a gene; V was cut back by 10 bases and J by 3 bases. The CDR3 covers 13 residues. Germline assignment: CDR1 SEHNR and CDR2 FQNEAQ (reference sequence). Here the CDR3 DNA reads TGTGCCACCCGGGGACTAGCGGAAGAGACCCAGTACTTC. Protein product: CATRGLAEETQYF. Variable domain in full (rest from reference TRBV7-9 and TRBJ2-5): DTGVSQNPRHKITKRGQNVTFRCDPISEHNRLYWYRQTLGQGPEFLTYFQNEAQLEKSRLLSDRFSAERPKGSFSTLEIQRTEQGDSAMYLCATRGLAEETQYFGPGTRLLVL.

V and J are TRBV15 and TRBJ2-1; D may be TRBD2 (6 bases). V was shortened by 4 bases and J by 9 bases, with 25 bases between the two germline ends. Germline CDR1 and CDR2: LNHNV and YYDKDF (reference sequence). This CDR3 contains 17 residues. CDR3 nucleotide sequence: TGTGCCACCAGCAATCGTCCGGGACTCCAACCCCGGGGTGAGCAGTTCTTC. This codes for CATSNRPGLQPRGEQFF.

This clonotype was seen a few times. CDR3 nucleotide sequence: TGTGCCAGCAGCGACAGCAATGAGCAGTTCTTC. Protein: CASSDSNEQFF. The chain is built from TRBV7-2 and TRBJ2-1; D may be TRBD1 (5 bases). CDR1 SGHTA and CDR2 FQGNSA come from the germline V gene. This CDR3 comprises 11 residues. The V gene lost 5 bases and the J gene lost 6 bases, with 5 bases spanning the gap.

V usage is TRBV29-1 and J usage is TRBJ1-2, with 11 bases fitting TRBD1. V dropped 4 bases and J dropped 7; count of bases not matched to a gene: 5. The CDR3 loop spans 13 amino acids. The germline V gene encodes CDR1 SQVTM and CDR2 ANQGSEA. This CDR3 is CSVVTGTGGGYTF. For the CDR3, the DNA is TGCAGCGTTGTAACCGGGACAGGGGGTGGCTACACCTTC.

This clonotype was picked up a small number of times. CDR3 in DNA: TGTGCCACCAGCACCCGCTTCGGACTAGCGGGAGAAGAGACCCAGTACTTC. Amino acid sequence: CATSTRFGLAGEETQYF. The rearrangement uses TRBV15 and TRBJ2-5; 13 bases map to TRBD2. This CDR3 comprises 17 residues. After removal of 4 bases from V and 3 bases from J, the junction contained 8 bases not matched to a gene. From germline, CDR1 is LNHNV and CDR2 YYDKDF (reference sequence).

The chain couples TRBV12-3 or TRBV12-4 to TRBJ2-6; D ambiguous. This CDR3 is 15 amino acids long. The germline V and J ends were trimmed by 5 bases and 1 base, with 9 bases remaining between them. The CDR3 nucleotides are TGTGCCAGCAGTCCCGGTCCGTCTGGGGCCAACGTCCTGACTTTC. This encodes CASSPGPSGANVLTF.

The gene calls are TRBV29-1 and TRBJ2-5, with D possibly TRBD1 on 6 matching bases. CDR1 and CDR2 (germline): SQVTM, ANQGSEA. This CDR3 has 13 amino acids. V lost 2 bases, J lost 5 bases, and 12 bases lay in between. The CDR3 nucleotides read TGCAGCGTTGAACCAGGGGATGGCGAGACCCAGTACTTC. It translates to CSVEPGDGETQYF.

This chain joins TRBV15 and TRBJ2-4; no clear D gene. There are 17 residues in the CDR3. In germline, CDR1 is LNHNV, CDR2 YYDKDF (reference sequence). The V and J ends lost 0 bases and 3 bases respectively, with 15 bases between them. DNA of the CDR3: TGTGCCACCAGCAGAGATTCCCTGACATTGGTCAAAAACATTCAGTACTTC. Its protein product is CATSRDSLTLVKNIQYF. Full variable domain (remainder filled in from reference TRBV15 and TRBJ2-4): DAMVIQNPRYQVTQFGKPVTLSCSQTLNHNVMYWYQQKSSQAPKLLFHYYDKDFNNEADTPDNFQSRRPNTSFCFLDIRSPGLGDTAMYLCATSRDSLTLVKNIQYFGAGTRLSVL.

This sequence joins TRBV4-3 and TRBJ1-4, with 7 positions matching TRBD1. Germline values: CDR1 LGHNA, CDR2 YSLEER. There are 16 residues in the CDR3. Losses at the gene ends were 1 base for V and 7 bases for J; bases not matched to a gene: 9. CDR3 sequence: CASSQVGSPGGEKLFF. DNA of the CDR3: TGCGCCAGCAGCCAAGTCGGATCCCCAGGGGGTGAAAAACTGTTTTTT.

This clonotype turned up a few times. V gene TRBV4-2 combines with J gene TRBJ2-7, with D hard to call. The V end was cut by 3 bases, the J end by 5 bases, with 20 bases between. Germline V gene lookup returns CDR1 LGHNA and CDR2 YNFKEQ. This CDR3 spans 16 amino acids. CDR3 sequence reads: CASSHPPPGPRDEQYF. Here the CDR3 DNA reads TGTGCCAGCAGCCATCCACCGCCGGGCCCCAGAGACGAGCAGTACTTC.

V gene TRBV20-1 combines with J gene TRBJ1-6; perhaps TRBD1 as D (5 bases). CDR3 length: 14 residues. The V gene lost 3 bases and the J gene lost 6 bases, with 12 bases spanning the gap. CDR1 is DFQATT, CDR2 SNEGSKA, per germline (reference sequence). This CDR3 reads CSARRGSGNSPLHF. Written as DNA, the CDR3 is TGCAGTGCTAGGAGGGGAAGCGGTAATTCACCCCTCCACTTT.

This clonotype was observed a handful of times. This chain uses TRBV5-1 with TRBJ2-3, with TRBD2 matching over 8 bases. The ends lost 0 bases at V and 2 bases at J; junction bases unmatched: 5. From germline, CDR1 is SGHRS and CDR2 YFSETQ. This CDR3 region has 16 residues. The CDR3 DNA sequence: TGCGCCAGCAGCTTGGCACTAGCGGCTTACACAGATACGCAGTATTTT. Translating it yields CASSLALAAYTDTQYF.

The rearrangement uses TRBV2 and TRBJ2-1; D is perhaps TRBD1 (5 bases). V was cut by 2 bases and J by 8 bases, with 13 bases left in between. The CDR3 is 14 residues long. CDR1 and CDR2 (germline): SNHLY, FYNNEI. This CDR3 is CASSESRVGYEQFF. CDR3 DNA: TGTGCCAGCAGTGAATCCAGGGTCGGGTATGAGCAGTTCTTC.

The DNA of the CDR3 is TGTGCCTGGAGTGTAAGAGGGGTCTTCAACTATGGCTACACCTTC. Its protein is CAWSVRGVFNYGYTF. This rearrangement joins TRBV30 to TRBJ1-2, with D tentatively TRBD1 (5 bases). The CDR3 runs to 15 residues. The V end lost 0 bases, the J end lost 2 bases, and 13 bases lay between the germline ends. Germline V gene data show CDR1 as GTSNPN and CDR2 as SVGIG (reference sequence).

V and J are TRBV30 and TRBJ2-7; the match to TRBD1 covers 7 bases. Germline V gives CDR1 GTSNPN, CDR2 SVGIG (reference sequence). The CDR3 totals 14 residues. The ends lost 3 bases at V and 0 bases at J; junction bases unmatched: 5. The CDR3 sequence: CAWRSGTVSYEQYF. CDR3 DNA: TGTGCCTGGAGGTCCGGGACAGTCTCCTACGAGCAGTACTTC.

At least ten counts were recorded for this clonotype. The rearrangement links TRBV12-3 or TRBV12-4 to TRBJ1-1, with unresolved D. The CDR3 spans 14 residues. With 2 bases removed from V and 0 bases from J, the gap between germline ends came to 7 bases. The DNA of the CDR3 is TGTGCCAGCAGTTTAAGAACTCTGAACACTGAAGCTTTCTTT. Translating gives CASSLRTLNTEAFF.

Written as DNA, the CDR3 is TGCAGTGCTAAGACAGGGAGAACCGGGGAGCTGTTTTTT. Translating it yields CSAKTGRTGELFF. This chain joins TRBV20-1 and TRBJ2-2, with 7 bases matching TRBD1. CDR1 is DFQATT and CDR2 is SNEGSKA in the germline V gene (reference sequence). V was clipped by 4 bases and J by 5 bases; unmatched bases: 4. The CDR3 runs to 13 residues.

This clonotype was counted many times. V is TRBV12-3 or TRBV12-4 and J is TRBJ1-5; TRBD1 matches 11 bases. V shed 6 bases and J 3 bases; nucleotides not matched to a gene: 4. The CDR3 spans 15 residues. In nucleotides, the CDR3 is TGTGCCAGCAGCCGGACAGGGGGCGACAATCAGCCCCAGCATTTT. Protein sequence: CASSRTGGDNQPQHF.

The chain carries TRBV5-1 and TRBJ1-1; D gene ambiguous. Trimming stripped 1 base from V and 4 bases from J, with 14 bases between. Germline loops: CDR1 SGHRS, CDR2 YFSETQ. This CDR3 contains 15 residues. In nucleotides, the CDR3 is TGCGCCAGCAGCTTGTCACGGTCAATTGGCACTGAAGCTTTCTTT. Its translation: CASSLSRSIGTEAFF.

The rearrangement uses TRBV15 and TRBJ2-1, with 7 nucleotides matching TRBD1. V dropped 5 bases and J dropped 0; count of bases not matched to a gene: 13. Looked up from germline, CDR1 is LNHNV and CDR2 is YYDKDF (reference sequence). This CDR3 has 18 residues. The CDR3 is CATSPRPPRQGSYNEQFF. As DNA, the CDR3 is TGTGCCACCAGCCCTCGACCCCCCAGACAGGGCTCCTACAATGAGCAGTTCTTC.

This sequence joins TRBV4-2 and TRBJ2-1; 10 bases map to TRBD2. This CDR3 contains 16 residues. Germline CDR1 reads LGHNA; CDR2 reads YNFKEQ. With V trimmed by 0 bases and J by 10 bases, 9 bases remained unmatched. CDR3 nucleotide sequence: TGTGCCAGCAGCCAAGATAAGCGGGAGGGTCTTGTCGAGCAGTTCTTC. Translating it yields CASSQDKREGLVEQFF.

This clonotype was seen a few times. The V gene is TRBV4-1, the J gene TRBJ2-3; D may be TRBD2 (7 bases). V was clipped by 0 bases and J by 3 bases, with 13 bases between them. This CDR3 contains 16 residues. The germline V gene has CDR1 MGHRA and CDR2 YSYEKL. CDR3: CASSQDDGGLTDTQYF. For the CDR3, the DNA is TGCGCCAGCAGCCAAGATGACGGGGGGCTAACAGATACGCAGTATTTT.

The chain links TRBV28 to TRBJ2-7; unclear D gene. The V end lost 4 bases, the J end lost 0 bases, and 13 bases lay between the germline ends. Germline assignment: CDR1 MDHEN and CDR2 SYDVKM. This CDR3 comprises 15 residues. The CDR3 DNA follows: TGTGCCAGCAGTTACCCAAAAACGAGCTCCTACGAGCAGTACTTC. Encoded protein: CASSYPKTSSYEQYF.

In this sample, this clonotype turned up once. An end of the junction does not agree with germline; a read error may underlie this. The gene calls are TRBV5-1 and TRBJ2-7, with D unresolved. This CDR3 contains 12 residues. Germline CDR1 reads SGHRS; CDR2 reads YFSETQ. The CDR3 DNA is TGCGCCAGCAGCCCGCCGACGAGCGAGCTGTACTTC. Protein sequence: CASSPPTSELYF.

The rearrangement uses TRBV12-3 or TRBV12-4 and TRBJ2-3; 9 positions match TRBD2. V lost 3 bases and J lost 2; bases outside the gene matches: 9. There are 17 residues in the CDR3. CDR3 residues: CASSFRGGGALTDTQYF. The CDR3 bases are TGTGCCAGCAGTTTTCGCGGCGGGGGGGCGCTCACAGATACGCAGTATTTT.

The genes are TRBV20-1 and TRBJ2-1; no definite D call. Trimming took off 0 bases at V and 8 bases at J, with 8 bases between the two ends. The V gene's germline CDR1 is DFQATT and CDR2 SNEGSKA (reference sequence). The CDR3 has 12 amino acids. The CDR3 sequence: CSARDDRYEQFF. In DNA form, the CDR3 reads TGCAGTGCTAGAGATGATAGGTATGAGCAGTTCTTC.

This clonotype was picked up a small number of times. The chain's CDR3 is CASSLGRTGGTQYF. As DNA, the CDR3 is TGTGCCAGCAGTTTGGGGCGGACTGGAGGCACGCAGTATTTT. This chain links TRBV28 with TRBJ2-3; TRBD1 or TRBD2 may be the D gene (5 bases each). Germline CDR1 is MDHEN and CDR2 is SYDVKM. Deletions cut 3 bases from V and 9 bases from J, with 16 bases between. This CDR3 is built from 14 residues.